The present TCR beta chain was sequenced within a study of blood T cell repertoires in COVID-19. Across the whole study: Donors in the United States, Italy and Spain gave samples during acute or convalescent COVID-19. Nucleic acid was either cDNA or gDNA, and it came from T cells, B-cell-depleted T cells, or PBMCs.

In the authors' workflow: Using reference gene primer amplification, nucleated cell counts were estimated. Assay used: immunoSEQ multiplex PCR; TCRdb lists only in-frame clones, some missing. V and J calls and clone size are as listed in that table; D and trimming were resolved from the DNA. This sample yields roughly 300,000 clones, of which about 89% are seen a single time; 6.5% to 9.5% belongs to the top ten. The V end was cut by 6 bases, the J end by 0 bases, with 11 bases between. Germline lookup yields CDR1 MDHEN and CDR2 SYDVKM. The CDR3 runs 15 residues. The TCR comes from a woman aged 50 to 60 who had recovered from COVID-19. Sequencing was performed on peripheral blood. This chain joins TRBV28 and TRBJ1-4; D is possibly TRBD1 (5 bases). The CDR3 nucleotides read TGTGCCAGCAGCCCGTGGGGGGCAACTAATGAAAAACTGTTTTTT. Translated: CASSPWGATNEKLFF.